A single sample is the source of the 16 T cell receptor beta chains below, sequenced in a study of neurological immune-mediated disorders. One entry per CDR3 protein, called by TCRdb with MiXCR from the 5' RACE reads. The table includes 55,000 to 80,000 distinct CDR3 sequences, around 4.8% detected once. Specimen: PBMCs. The source is a woman in her 50s with multiple sclerosis.

This clonotype was detected many times. The chain links TRBV12-3 or TRBV12-4 to TRBJ2-5; tentative D call: TRBD1 (5 bases). The CDR3 consists of 13 residues. V lost 3 bases to trimming and J lost 5 bases, with 10 bases between them. CDR3 residues: CASSFNRRETQYF. In DNA, the CDR3 is TGTGCCAGCAGTTTTAACAGGCGGGAGACCCAGTACTTC.

This clonotype was detected many times. V and J are TRBV5-1 and TRBJ2-2; either TRBD1 or TRBD2 may fit D (5 bases each). CDR3 length: 14 amino acids. CDR1 and CDR2 from the germline V gene are SGHRS and YFSETQ. Trimming pared 7 bases from V and 5 bases from J, leaving 15 bases between. CDR3 protein: CASVGADVTGELFF. In DNA, the CDR3 is TGCGCCAGCGTCGGGGCAGACGTTACCGGGGAGCTGTTTTTT. The whole variable domain, remainder taken from reference TRBV5-1 and TRBJ2-2, is KAGVTQTPRYLIKTRGQQVTLSCSPISGHRSVSWYQQTPGQGLQFLFEYFSETQRNKGNFPGRFSGRQFSNSRSEMNVSTLELGDSALYLCASVGADVTGELFFGEGSRLTVL.

This clonotype was counted at least ten times. The chain couples TRBV5-1 to TRBJ2-5; D not certain. Trimming cost V 5 bases and J 0 bases, with 5 bases left between them. The CDR3 is 12 amino acids. Germline lookup yields CDR1 SGHRS and CDR2 YFSETQ. The CDR3 coding sequence is TGCGCCAGCAGACCGAACCAAGAGACCCAGTACTTC. Amino acids: CASRPNQETQYF.

This clonotype was observed a few times. The rearrangement joins TRBV3-1 to TRBJ1-2; D gene ambiguous. The CDR3 runs to 17 residues. Germline CDR1 and CDR2: LGHDT and YNNKEL (reference sequence). V dropped 1 base and J dropped 1 base, with 16 bases sitting between them. Written as DNA, the CDR3 is TGTGCCAGCAGCCAAGCTGCTGCTAAAGGTGGTAACTATGGCTACACCTTC. It encodes CASSQAAAKGGNYGYTF.

This clonotype was found many times. This chain links TRBV4-1 with TRBJ1-1; D not certain. Looked up from germline, CDR1 is MGHRA and CDR2 is YSYEKL. V shed 10 bases and J shed 1 base, with 10 bases lying between them. This CDR3 region has 12 residues. The CDR3 region has the DNA TGCGCCACCAGGCGGGCGAACACTGAAGCTTTCTTT. It specifies CATRRANTEAFF.

As regards this clonotype: One end of the junction fails to match germline, which may point to a read error. The rearrangement uses TRBV27 and TRBJ1-5; 9 bases agree with TRBD1. Germline V gene sequence: CDR1 MNHEY, CDR2 SMNVEV (reference sequence). The CDR3 extends over 16 amino acids. The CDR3 sequence: CASSFGQGKGNQPQNF. CDR3 coding DNA: TGTGCCAGCAGTTTCGGACAGGGGAAGGGCAATCAGCCCCAGAATTTT.

This clonotype came up many times. CDR3 loop: CASSLTGGWETQYF. The DNA of the CDR3 is TGTGCCAGCAGCCTTACAGGGGGCTGGGAGACCCAGTACTTC. The V call is TRBV7-2, the J call TRBJ2-5, with TRBD1 matching 9 bases. CDR1 is SGHTA and CDR2 is FQGNSA in the germline V gene. CDR3 length: 14 residues. V dropped 5 bases and J dropped 5; count of bases not matched to a gene: 6.

This clonotype was detected many times. CDR3 sequence reads: CASSLGRLASTDTQYF. The CDR3, as DNA: TGTGCCAGCAGCTTAGGACGGCTAGCGTCCACAGATACGCAGTATTTT. The genes are TRBV7-2 and TRBJ2-3, with D perhaps TRBD2 (6 bases). The length of the CDR3 is 16 residues. Trimming removed 1 base at V and 2 bases at J, with 13 bases between. Looked up from germline, CDR1 is SGHTA and CDR2 is FQGNSA.

The table lists this clonotype with many counts. J is TRBJ1-5 and V is TRBV6-2 or TRBV6-3, with TRBD1 matching 11 bases. Per the germline V gene, CDR1 is MNHEY and CDR2 is SVGEGT. CDR3 length: 14 amino acids. Unmatched junction bases numbered 1, after V lost 4 bases and J lost 5 bases. The DNA of the CDR3 is TGTGCCAGCAGTTGGGGACAGGGGGATCAGCCCCAGCATTTT. Translated: CASSWGQGDQPQHF.

The sample holds a few counts of this clonotype. One end of the junction does not line up with germline, which may come from a read error. This rearrangement joins TRBV6-2 or TRBV6-3 to TRBJ1-6; weak D call: TRBD1 (5 bases). The CDR3 is made up of 14 amino acids. Germline CDR1 and CDR2: MNHEY and SVGEGT. For the CDR3, the DNA is TGTGCCAGCAGCCTTAGCGCGACAGTCTCACCCCTCAACTTT. Amino acid sequence: CASSLSATVSPLNF.

As for this clonotype: A clone one base away is much larger, so this may be a read error. V gene TRBV11-2 combines with J gene TRBJ2-7; TRBD1 matches at 8 bases. This CDR3 is built from 12 residues. CDR1 and CDR2 from the germline V gene are SGHAT and FQNNGV. CDR3 protein: CSSSRTGYEQYV. The CDR3 DNA reads as TGTTCCAGCAGCCGGACAGGGTACGAGCAGTACGTC.

This clonotype was counted many times. The chain recombines TRBV5-1 with TRBJ1-1, with D possibly matching TRBD1 (5 bases). Germline CDR1 and CDR2: SGHRS and YFSETQ. V was clipped by 5 bases and J by 7 bases, with 12 bases between them. The CDR3 spans 12 residues. CDR3 sequence: CASSSQGIEAFF. The CDR3 nucleotides read TGCGCCAGCAGTTCTCAGGGTATTGAAGCTTTCTTT. Full variable domain (outside the CDR3, taken from reference TRBV5-1 and TRBJ1-1): KAGVTQTPRYLIKTRGQQVTLSCSPISGHRSVSWYQQTPGQGLQFLFEYFSETQRNKGNFPGRFSGRQFSNSRSEMNVSTLELGDSALYLCASSSQGIEAFFGQGTRLTVV.

A word on this clonotype: A much larger clone differs by one base, so this may be a read error. The V and J genes are TRBV5-1 and TRBJ2-3, with D possibly being TRBD1 or TRBD2 (5 bases each). The CDR3 runs to 14 residues. From germline, CDR1 is SGHRS and CDR2 YFSETQ. Trimming shortened V by 2 bases and J by 4 bases, and 11 bases separated the two germline ends. The CDR3, as DNA: TGCGCCAGCAGCTTCATAAGAGGGGCAGATACGCAGTATTTT. It encodes CASSFIRGADTQYF.

This clonotype appeared many times. The chain has TRBV11-2 and TRBJ2-3; D not certain. In germline, CDR1 is SGHAT, CDR2 FQNNGV. This CDR3 has 13 residues. Trimming pared 1 base from V and 3 bases from J, leaving 5 bases between. The CDR3 protein is CASSLGLTDTQYF. The CDR3 region has the DNA TGTGCCAGCAGCTTAGGGCTAACAGATACGCAGTATTTT.

At least ten counts were recorded for this clonotype. The V and J genes are TRBV27 and TRBJ2-3, with 11 bases identical to TRBD2. CDR3 length: 14 residues. Germline lookup yields CDR1 MNHEY and CDR2 SMNVEV (reference sequence). V trimming: 9 bases; J trimming: 5 bases; junction bases outside the gene matches: 7. The CDR3 DNA reads TGTGCCAGTCGTCTAGCGGGGGGTCTAGATACGCAGTATTTT. This codes for CASRLAGGLDTQYF.

The sample holds many counts of this clonotype. This sequence joins TRBV27 and TRBJ2-7, with 9 bases aligning to TRBD1. The V and J ends lost 5 bases and 0 bases, in that order; junction bases with no gene match: 5. The CDR3 length is 15 residues. Germline V gene data show CDR1 as MNHEY and CDR2 as SMNVEV (reference sequence). The CDR3 loop reads CASSRPGQGSYEQYF. DNA of the CDR3: TGTGCCAGCAGTCGTCCGGGACAGGGCTCCTACGAGCAGTACTTC.